This is a list of T cell receptor beta chains from one sample in a study of blood T cell repertoires in COVID-19. Some clones are missing from TCRdb's copy, which holds only in-frame ones; the method was immunoSEQ multiplex PCR. The table lists about 250,000 clones, around nine tenths of them singletons. Sequenced: peripheral blood. The receptors shown here come from a man older than 75 with acute or convalescent COVID-19. Both conserved end residues are part of each CDR3. Each record gives: D gene, J gene, V gene, clone size, CDR3 protein, CDR3 DNA. D genes are given only for firm matches. The size of a clone is reported for some rows only, either as once, few or many, or as a class for expanded clones.

TRBD1 | TRBJ1-1 | TRBV7-8 | - | CASSLDRGPAEAFF | TGTGCCAGCAGCTTAGACAGGGGGCCGGCTGAAGCTTTCTTT
TRBD2 | TRBJ2-7 | TRBV7-3 | - | CASSLTASGISYEQYF | TGTGCCAGCAGCTTAACCGCTAGCGGGATCTCCTACGAGCAGTACTTC
TRBD1 | TRBJ2-5 | TRBV28 | - | CASSNRQGEGETQYF | TGTGCCAGCAGCAACCGACAGGGCGAGGGGGAGACCCAGTACTTC
- | TRBJ1-1 | TRBV27 | - | CASSPGSHTEAFF | TGTGCCAGCAGCCCAGGTTCACACACTGAAGCTTTCTTT
- | TRBJ1-3 | TRBV19 | - | CASSSTVDSGNTIYF | TGTGCCAGTAGTTCCACAGTGGACTCTGGAAACACCATATATTTT
- | TRBJ2-6 | TRBV18 | - | CASSRGLAGANVLTF | TGTGCCAGCTCGCGCGGTTTAGCTGGGGCCAACGTCCTGACTTTC
- | TRBJ2-5 | TRBV7-2 | - | CASSSRAGQETQYF | TGTGCCAGCAGCTCAAGGGCGGGGCAAGAGACCCAGTACTTC
TRBD1 | TRBJ1-2 | TRBV7-2 | - | CASRSGQGKFRYTF | TGTGCCAGCAGGTCGGGACAGGGAAAATTCCGCTACACCTTC
- | TRBJ2-2 | TRBV7-2 | - | CASSTSGVRVAGELFF | TGTGCCAGCAGCACCTCCGGGGTGCGGGTGGCCGGGGAGCTGTTTTTT
- | TRBJ2-5 | TRBV7-8 | - | CASSLAVQGHETQYF | TGTGCCAGCAGCTTAGCGGTCCAGGGGCACGAGACCCAGTACTTC
- | TRBJ2-1 | TRBV29-1 | - | CSVEIEVRSYNEQFF | TGCAGCGTTGAGATCGAGGTGAGGTCCTACAATGAGCAGTTCTTC
TRBD1 | TRBJ1-1 | TRBV6-2/TRBV6-3 | - | CASSYWDRASF | TGTGCCAGCAGTTACTGGGACAGGGCGTCCTTT
- | TRBJ1-6 | TRBV19 | once | CASSITGTVNSPLHF | TGTGCCAGTAGTATAACGGGTACGGTTAATTCACCCCTCCACTTT
TRBD2 | TRBJ2-3 | TRBV6-4 | few | CASSEVAGGGGTDTQYF | TGTGCCAGCAGTGAAGTAGCGGGAGGAGGCGGCACAGATACGCAGTATTTT
- | TRBJ1-1 | TRBV29-1 | - | CSVAEPGTEAFF | TGCAGCGTCGCGGAGCCGGGCACTGAAGCTTTCTTT
- | TRBJ1-1 | TRBV6-6 | - | CASSYGQGRNTEAFF | TGTGCCAGCAGTTACGGTCAGGGCCGGAACACTGAAGCTTTCTTT
TRBD1 | TRBJ1-5 | TRBV7-6 | - | CASSLGTGGRNQPQHF | TGTGCCAGCAGCCTCGGGACAGGGGGTCGGAATCAGCCCCAGCATTTT
TRBD1 | TRBJ1-2 | TRBV2 | - | CATSPGTALAYGYTF | TGTGCCACCTCTCCAGGGACAGCCTTAGCCTATGGCTACACCTTC
TRBD1 | TRBJ2-3 | TRBV11-1 | - | CASSLLPLGTGAQYF | TGTGCCAGCAGCTTACTACCTTTAGGTACAGGGGCGCAGTATTTT
- | TRBJ1-2 | TRBV14 | few | CASSQDLSGFYGYTF | TGTGCCAGCAGCCAAGATCTCTCCGGGTTCTATGGCTACACCTTC
- | TRBJ2-3 | TRBV6-5 | - | CASSQRIATDTQYF | TGTGCCAGCAGTCAGCGGATTGCCACAGATACGCAGTATTTT
- | TRBJ1-2 | TRBV6-2/TRBV6-3 | - | CASSYQGWDGYTF | TGTGCCAGCAGCTATCAGGGATGGGATGGCTACACCTTC
- | TRBJ1-2 | TRBV9 | - | CASSVGTDYGYTF | TGTGCCAGCAGCGTAGGGACAGACTACGGCTACACCTTC
- | TRBJ2-1 | TRBV6-2/TRBV6-3 | - | CASSLRAGYNEQFF | TGTGCCAGCAGTCTCCGGGCGGGATACAATGAGCAGTTCTTC
TRBD1 | TRBJ2-7 | TRBV5-4 | - | CASSLGGQGTYEQYF | TGTGCCAGCAGCTTAGGAGGACAGGGGACCTACGAGCAGTACTTC
TRBD2 | TRBJ2-2 | TRBV25-1 | - | CASSDWGGSGTGELFF | TGTGCCAGCAGTGATTGGGGGGGGAGTGGCACCGGGGAGCTGTTTTTT
- | TRBJ1-2 | TRBV4-3 | - | CASSQDLAGVYGYTF | TGCGCCAGCAGCCAAGATTTAGCAGGGGTCTATGGCTACACCTTC
- | TRBJ1-6 | TRBV7-9 | - | CASSLRFDSPLHF | TGTGCCAGCAGCCTACGCTTCGATTCACCCCTCCACTTT
TRBD1 | TRBJ1-3 | TRBV5-1 | - | CASSPRTGDGNTIYF | TGCGCCAGCAGCCCCCGGACAGGGGACGGAAACACCATATATTTT
- | TRBJ1-3 | TRBV5-4 | - | CASSVDGNTIYF | TGTGCCTCCAGTGTTGATGGAAACACCATATATTTT
TRBD1 | TRBJ1-4 | TRBV5-4 | - | CASSPGTGGEKLFF | TGTGCCAGCAGCCCGGGGACAGGTGGTGAAAAACTGTTTTTT
- | TRBJ1-5 | TRBV29-1 | once | CSVDMCRAPISNQPQHF | TGCAGCGTCGATATGTGCAGGGCGCCCATCAGCAATCAGCCCCAGCATTTT
- | TRBJ1-4 | TRBV7-2 | - | CASSLRQENEKLFF | TGTGCCAGCAGCTTAAGACAGGAGAATGAAAAACTGTTTTTT
- | TRBJ2-2 | TRBV7-9 | - | CASSLTITGELFF | TGTGCCAGCAGCTTAACAATCACCGGGGAGCTGTTTTTT
TRBD1 | TRBJ1-5 | TRBV6-6 | - | CASSYTGDGQPQHF | TGTGCCAGCAGTTACACAGGGGATGGGCAGCCCCAGCATTTT
- | TRBJ1-2 | TRBV6-4 | - | CASSDRGGQDYGYTF | TGTGCCAGCAGTGACCGGGGGGGGCAGGACTATGGCTACACCTTC
TRBD1 | TRBJ1-4 | TRBV18 | - | CASSPTGAEKLFF | TGTGCCAGCTCACCTACAGGGGCAGAAAAACTGTTTTTT
TRBD1 | TRBJ1-1 | TRBV7-9 | - | CASRMGQSDTEAFF | TGTGCCAGCAGGATGGGACAGTCCGACACTGAAGCTTTCTTT
TRBD2 | TRBJ2-5 | TRBV4-2 | - | CASSHNPGTSGAETQYF | TGTGCCAGCAGCCACAACCCTGGGACTAGCGGGGCAGAGACCCAGTACTTC
- | TRBJ1-1 | TRBV19 | - | CASSIYEGNTEAFF | TGTGCCAGTAGTATCTATGAGGGGAACACTGAAGCTTTCTTT
- | TRBJ2-3 | TRBV24-1 | - | CATSRDSGSTDTQYF | TGTGCCACCAGTCGAGATAGCGGCAGCACAGATACGCAGTATTTT
TRBD2 | TRBJ2-7 | TRBV4-2 | - | CASSQDRVSGSGEQYF | TGTGCCAGCAGCCAAGATCGTGTCAGCGGGAGCGGCGAGCAGTACTTC
TRBD2 | TRBJ2-4 | TRBV19 | - | CASSIGGIRGNIQYF | TGTGCCAGTAGTATCGGGGGGATTCGGGGAAACATTCAGTACTTC
TRBD2 | TRBJ2-3 | TRBV20-1 | - | CSASDDTGLAGVDTQYF | TGCAGTGCTAGTGATGACACTGGGCTAGCGGGAGTGGATACGCAGTATTTT
TRBD1 | TRBJ2-5 | TRBV18 | - | CASSPGTGVQETQYF | TGTGCCAGCTCGCCCGGGACAGGGGTACAAGAGACCCAGTACTTC
TRBD1 | TRBJ2-5 | TRBV7-2 | - | CASSLASLGTGAKAQYF | TGTGCCAGCAGCTTAGCGTCATTGGGGACAGGCGCTAAGGCCCAGTACTTC
TRBD1 | TRBJ2-7 | TRBV6-6 | - | CASSYGDRRSYEQYF | TGTGCCAGCAGTTACGGGGACAGGCGCTCCTACGAGCAGTACTTC
- | TRBJ2-7 | TRBV15 | - | CATSREYSSYEQYF | TGTGCCACCAGCAGAGAATACTCTTCCTACGAGCAGTACTTC
TRBD2 | TRBJ2-7 | TRBV19 | - | CASSTSGDEQYF | TGTGCCAGTAGTACTAGCGGGGACGAGCAGTACTTC
- | TRBJ2-7 | TRBV24-1 | - | CATSDSGLSYEQYF | TGTGCCACCAGTGATTCAGGGCTGTCCTACGAGCAGTACTTC
- | TRBJ1-2 | TRBV10-2 | - | CASSESAGNAGYTF | TGCGCCAGCAGTGAGTCGGCGGGAAATGCTGGCTACACCTTC
TRBD2 | TRBJ2-5 | TRBV5-5 | - | CASSLTGRGGETQYF | TGTGCCAGCAGCTTGACAGGGCGGGGGGGGGAGACCCAGTACTTC
TRBD1 | TRBJ2-6 | TRBV5-1 | - | CASSSRDRVGANVLTF | TGCGCCAGCAGCTCGAGAGACAGGGTCGGGGCCAACGTCCTGACTTTC
- | TRBJ1-4 | TRBV6-6 | - | CASSYGGRGEKLFF | TGTGCCAGCAGTTACGGGGGGAGGGGTGAAAAACTGTTTTTT
TRBD1 | TRBJ2-7 | TRBV25-1 | - | CASSESGDRSYEQYF | TGTGCCAGCAGTGAAAGTGGGGACAGGTCCTACGAGCAGTACTTC